These 20 T cell receptor beta chains were sequenced from one sample in a study of Ad26.COV2.S vaccination and SARS-CoV-2 variants. Described treatment: about 20 received Ad26.COV2.S at low or high dose, single or two shots; several received placebo; per-sample allocation not given. The investigators took samples on day 63 after the first vaccine or placebo injection. The data were produced by immunoSEQ multiplex PCR, yet TCRdb's version contains in-frame clones alone and is incomplete. The data show about 420,000 clones, over 75% seen once. This specimen was peripheral blood, taken in a trial of Ad26.COV2.S vaccine versus placebo. The source is a person between 18 and 59 years old who received the Ad26.COV2.S COVID-19 vaccine or a placebo.

The genes are TRBV6-6 and TRBJ2-5, with TRBD2 matching 14 bases. From germline, CDR1 is MNHNY and CDR2 SVGAGI (reference sequence). The CDR3 sequence is 16 residues long. The V and J ends lost 5 bases and 1 base, in that order; junction bases with no gene match: 3. CDR3 in amino acids: CASSPGTSGGQETQYF. The DNA for the CDR3 is TGTGCCAGCAGTCCCGGGACTAGCGGGGGCCAAGAGACCCAGTACTTC.

The chain joins TRBV6-5 to TRBJ2-7; 7 bases match TRBD2. The CDR3 contains 15 residues. Trimming took 6 bases from V and 3 from J; bases not matched to a gene: 11. The germline V gene encodes CDR1 MNHEY and CDR2 SVGAGI. The CDR3: CASRPLGGSYYEQYF. The CDR3 DNA sequence: TGTGCCAGCAGACCGTTGGGGGGGTCGTACTACGAGCAGTACTTC.

This clone was detected only once. The rearrangement joins TRBV4-1 to TRBJ1-5, with D possibly being TRBD1 (6 bases). The CDR3 runs to 15 residues. Per germline, CDR1 MGHRA and CDR2 YSYEKL. V gave up 3 bases and J gave up 11 bases, with 20 bases separating them. The CDR3 spells CASSQTEQGIVAQHF. In nucleotides, the CDR3 is TGCGCCAGCAGCCAGACGGAGCAGGGGATCGTGGCCCAGCATTTT.

The chain has TRBV30 and TRBJ1-2, with D unclear. CDR3 size: 12 residues. The ends were cut back, 4 bases at V and 0 bases at J, with 6 bases in the middle. Germline V gives CDR1 GTSNPN, CDR2 SVGIG (reference sequence). The CDR3 DNA reads as TGTGCCTGGACAGATTCTAACTATGGCTACACCTTC. Protein: CAWTDSNYGYTF.

This clone was seen once. The genes are TRBV3-1 (or the pseudogene TRBV3-2) and TRBJ2-2; possibly TRBD2 for D (6 bases). V shed 1 base and J shed 1 base, with 7 bases lying between them. The CDR3 has 15 amino acids. Germline CDR1 is LGHDT and CDR2 is YNNKEL (reference sequence). The CDR3 DNA reads as TGTGCCAGCAGCCAAGCGGGGGAGAACACCGGGGAGCTGTTTTTT. Translated, it gives CASSQAGENTGELFF.

This chain links TRBV5-1 with TRBJ1-3; 7 bases match TRBD1. This CDR3 region has 15 residues. V gave up 4 bases and J gave up 0 bases; unmatched junction bases: 4. Germline V gene sequence: CDR1 SGHRS, CDR2 YFSETQ. CDR3 amino acids: CASSRQGNSGNTIYF. The CDR3 nucleotides read TGCGCCAGCAGCCGACAGGGAAACTCTGGAAACACCATATATTTT.

The rearrangement uses TRBV6-5 and TRBJ2-2; TRBD1 matches 7 bases. The trim removed 6 bases at V and 0 bases at J, leaving 4 bases unmatched. This CDR3 is 15 amino acids long. CDR1 MNHEY and CDR2 SVGAGI come from the germline V gene. CDR3 in amino acids: CASRWDSANTGELFF. Here the CDR3 DNA reads TGTGCCAGCAGGTGGGACAGCGCGAACACCGGGGAGCTGTTTTTT.

This chain links TRBV3-1 (or the pseudogene TRBV3-2) with TRBJ1-2; TRBD1 is a possible D gene (6 bases). CDR1 is LGHDT, CDR2 YNNKEL, per germline (reference sequence). CDR3 length: 19 amino acids. Trimming shortened V by 1 base and J by 0 bases, and 21 bases separated the two germline ends. Here the CDR3 reads CASSQGFVRTVYANYGYTF. In DNA, the CDR3 is TGTGCCAGCAGCCAAGGCTTCGTCAGGACAGTCTATGCTAACTATGGCTACACCTTC.

The chain links TRBV7-2 to TRBJ1-4; D gene uncertain. The CDR3 contains 14 residues. Per the germline V gene, CDR1 is SGHTA and CDR2 is FQGNSA. The ends were cut back, 1 base at V and 3 bases at J, with 6 bases in the middle. The CDR3 DNA is TGTGCCAGCAGCTTAGGGAGGTCTAATGAAAAACTGTTTTTT. Protein sequence: CASSLGRSNEKLFF.

V usage is TRBV7-2 and J usage is TRBJ2-7; D possibly matches TRBD1 or TRBD2 (6 bases each). Germline V gene sequence: CDR1 SGHTA, CDR2 FQGNSA. The V end lost 5 bases, the J end lost 0 bases, and 14 bases lay between the germline ends. The CDR3 spans 15 residues. The CDR3 nucleotides are TGTGCCAGCAGCGTGCGGGACACAAGCTCCTACGAGCAGTACTTC. Its protein is CASSVRDTSSYEQYF.

The CDR3 reads CASSSTGSRYEQYF. CDR3 bases: TGTGCCAGCAGTTCGACAGGGTCCCGATACGAGCAGTACTTC. This chain joins TRBV28 and TRBJ2-7; 7 nucleotides line up with TRBD1. The junction had 7 bases not matched to a gene; V was cut back by 4 bases and J by 4 bases. This CDR3 has 14 amino acids. The germline V gene encodes CDR1 MDHEN and CDR2 SYDVKM.

The chain links TRBV5-6 to TRBJ1-2, with a weak D call TRBD1 (5 bases). This CDR3 spans 14 amino acids. With 4 bases removed from V and 4 bases from J, the gap between germline ends came to 14 bases. Germline V lookup: CDR1 SGHDT, CDR2 YYEEEE. The CDR3 here is CASSPGRVAYGYTF. CDR3 bases: TGTGCCAGCAGCCCGGGCAGGGTGGCCTATGGCTACACCTTC.

The chain combines TRBV5-1 with TRBJ1-1; D ambiguous. Trimming left V 1 base short and J 4 bases short, with 11 bases between. The germline V gene has CDR1 SGHRS and CDR2 YFSETQ. There are 14 residues in the CDR3. In DNA, the CDR3 is TGCGCCAGCAGCTTGAATTATGGAGGCACTGAAGCTTTCTTT. It encodes CASSLNYGGTEAFF.

V is TRBV6-5 and J is TRBJ2-5; a possible D gene is TRBD2 (5 bases). Trimming stripped 6 bases from V and 2 bases from J, with 7 bases between. In germline, CDR1 is MNHEY, CDR2 SVGAGI. The CDR3 is 12 amino acids. CDR3 DNA sequence: TGTGCCAGCAGACGACTACAAGAGACCCAGTACTTC. Amino acids: CASRRLQETQYF.

Details on this clone: At the DNA level, this CDR3 is encoded by other sequences in the same sample as well. The gene calls are TRBV29-1 and TRBJ2-5; D assignment may be TRBD1 or TRBD2 (6 bases each). Germline V lookup: CDR1 SQVTM, CDR2 ANQGSEA. The ends were cut back, 0 bases at V and 4 bases at J, with 9 bases in the middle. The CDR3 extends over 13 amino acids. CDR3 amino acids: CSVEEGGGETQYF. The CDR3 nucleotides read TGCAGCGTTGAAGAAGGAGGGGGAGAGACCCAGTACTTC.

The rearrangement uses TRBV28 and TRBJ2-1; D perhaps matches TRBD2 (7 bases). V lost 9 bases, J lost 2 bases, and 14 bases lay in between. The CDR3 has 14 amino acids. The germline V gene has CDR1 MDHEN and CDR2 SYDVKM. In DNA form, the CDR3 reads TGTGCCAGTAGGGGGGGGGCCACCTACAATGAGCAGTTCTTC. Translating gives CASRGGATYNEQFF.

The rearrangement joins TRBV7-9 to TRBJ1-4; TRBD1 agrees at 7 bases. This CDR3 comprises 14 residues. The germline gives CDR1 SEHNR, CDR2 FQNEAQ (reference sequence). V trimming: 5 bases; J trimming: 10 bases; junction bases outside the gene matches: 10. DNA for the CDR3: TGTGCCAGCAGCCACGACAGGGAATCGGGAAAACTGTTTTTT. It specifies CASSHDRESGKLFF.

This clone was observed a single time. The rearrangement joins TRBV19 to TRBJ2-7; 7 nucleotides line up with TRBD2. Unmatched junction bases numbered 5, after V lost 6 bases and J lost 3 bases. This CDR3 comprises 13 residues. Germline values: CDR1 LNHDA, CDR2 SQIVND (reference sequence). CDR3 loop: CASSLAGYYEQYF. The CDR3 nucleotides are TGTGCCAGTAGCTTAGCGGGCTACTACGAGCAGTACTTC.

The V gene is TRBV11-3, the J gene TRBJ2-2, with TRBD2 matching 12 bases. V dropped 5 bases and J dropped 7; count of bases not matched to a gene: 8. In germline, CDR1 is SGHNT, CDR2 YENEEA. The CDR3 totals 16 residues. CDR3 DNA: TGTGCCAGCAGCGCTAGCGGGGGGGCTTTCAGCGGGGAGCTGTTTTTT. This translates into CASSASGGAFSGELFF. The full variable domain, in which reference TRBV11-3 and TRBJ2-2 provide the parts outside the CDR3, is EAGVVQSPRYKIIEKKQPVAFWCNPISGHNTLYWYLQNLGQGPELLIRYENEEAVDDSQLPKDRFSAERLKGVDSTLKIQPAELGDSAVYLCASSASGGAFSGELFFGEGSRLTVL.

This chain connects TRBV7-2 to TRBJ1-5; TRBD1 is a possible D gene (5 bases). The CDR3 has 15 residues. The ends were cut back, 1 base at V and 5 bases at J, with 12 bases in the middle. CDR1 and CDR2 from the germline V gene are SGHTA and FQGNSA. CDR3 nucleotides: TGTGCCAGCAGCTTAGAAGCCCCGGGGCATCAGCCCCAGCATTTT. The encoded protein is CASSLEAPGHQPQHF.